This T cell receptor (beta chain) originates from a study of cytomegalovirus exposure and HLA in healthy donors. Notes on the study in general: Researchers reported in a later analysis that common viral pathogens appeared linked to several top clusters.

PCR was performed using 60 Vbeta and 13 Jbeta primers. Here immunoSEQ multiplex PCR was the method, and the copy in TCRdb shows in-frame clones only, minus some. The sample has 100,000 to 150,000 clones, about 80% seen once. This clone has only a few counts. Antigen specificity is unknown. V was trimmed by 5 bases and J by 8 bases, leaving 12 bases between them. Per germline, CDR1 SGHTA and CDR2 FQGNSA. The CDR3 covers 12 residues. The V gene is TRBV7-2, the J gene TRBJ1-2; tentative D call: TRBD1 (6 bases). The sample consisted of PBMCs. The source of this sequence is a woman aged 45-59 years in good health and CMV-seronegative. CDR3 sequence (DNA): TGTGCCAGCAGCATACAGGGTTTCGGCTACACCTTC. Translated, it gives CASSIQGFGYTF.